This T cell receptor beta chain was observed in a study of patients and donors after allogeneic stem cell transplantation. This clonotype has more than one count but fewer than ten. CDR3 length: 13 amino acids. The V gene lost 4 bases and the J gene lost 0 bases, with 6 bases spanning the gap. Germline loops: CDR1 SEHNR, CDR2 FQNEAQ (reference sequence). MiXCR, applied by TCRdb to the RT-PCR reads, yields one record per CDR3 protein. This table has roughly 200,000 distinct CDR3 sequences, 35% to 45% appearing once. The rearrangement joins TRBV7-9 to TRBJ1-2; D gene uncertain. This sequence was found in a human donor who was either an allogeneic HSCT recipient or a stem cell or donor lymphocyte infusion donor (not recorded which). It is not recorded whose cells these are; they may come from a transplant donor. The source material was blood, either unsorted or a sorted T cell fraction (not recorded which). CDR3 region: CASSSSPNYGYTF. CDR3 bases: TGTGCCAGCAGCTCAAGTCCTAACTATGGCTACACCTTC.